This T cell receptor beta chain was identified during a study of OX40 agonist ivuxolimab in advanced cancers. About the study: Three patients got partial responses; one had hepatocellular carcinoma and two had cutaneous melanoma.

The germline CDR1 and CDR2 sequences are SGHTA and FQGNSA. The CDR3 length is 19 residues. V lost 4 bases to trimming and J lost 4 bases; unmatched junction nucleotides: 17. Assay: immunoSEQ multiplex PCR; the TCRdb copy retains only in-frame clones and omits some. The sample has about 82,000 clones; about 86% are singletons. The sequence derives from an adult with an advanced solid tumor such as melanoma, head and neck, liver or kidney cancer. This chain connects TRBV7-2 to TRBJ2-1, with 9 bases identical to TRBD2. Sequencing used CD4+ or CD8+ T cells sorted from blood, obtained in a trial of the OX40 agonist ivuxolimab. CDR3 DNA sequence: TGTGCCAGCAGCTCCCCCCGTCAGCGGGGGGCCCTAACTTACAATGAGCAGTTCTTC. Its protein product is CASSSPRQRGALTYNEQFF.